Listed below are T cell receptor beta chains from one sample, sequenced in a study of glioma-infiltrating T cells after dendritic cell vaccination. Method: immunoSEQ multiplex PCR; TCRdb's copy keeps in-frame clones and lacks some. Here the sample spans tens of thousands of clones, 70% to 90% being singletons. The sample here was blood, taken after dendritic cell vaccination. These receptors were collected from a human donor with glioblastoma. Each CDR3 is given with its conserved first and last residue. The D gene is left open where the match is weak. Not all rows give a size; the values are once, few, many and, for expanded clones, a class.

clone_size | j_call | v_call | d_call | cdr3_aa | cdr3_nt
NA | TRBJ1-2 | TRBV7-9 | TRBD1 | CASSLGGYGTGIGGYTF | TGTGCCAGCAGCTTAGGAGGATACGGGACAGGGATAGGGGGCTACACCTTC
once | TRBJ1-2 | TRBV7-2 | NA | CASSRGTGGYTF | TGTGCCAGCAGCAGGGGGACGGGAGGCTACACCTTC
few | TRBJ2-7 | TRBV5-1 | TRBD2 | CASSGGEGLGYEQYF | TGCGCCAGCAGCGGGGGGGAGGGTTTGGGGTACGAGCAGTACTTC
NA | TRBJ1-2 | TRBV7-8 | NA | CASSPDRSGYTF | TGTGCCAGCAGCCCTGACAGGTCTGGCTACACCTTC
few | TRBJ1-3 | TRBV10-3 | NA | CAISELGAQGNTIYF | TGTGCCATCAGTGAGCTTGGGGCTCAGGGAAACACCATATATTTT
NA | TRBJ2-1 | TRBV27 | TRBD2 | CASRTGTSTYNEQFF | TGTGCCAGCAGAACAGGGACTAGCACCTACAATGAGCAGTTCTTC
NA | TRBJ1-2 | TRBV5-5 | NA | CASSPGAVPTAGYTF | TGTGCCAGCAGCCCTGGGGCAGTCCCCACCGCTGGCTACACCTTC
NA | TRBJ2-1 | TRBV4-3 | NA | CASSQDPRFYNEQFF | TGCGCCAGCAGCCAAGATCCGCGATTCTACAATGAGCAGTTCTTC
once | TRBJ2-3 | TRBV15 | NA | CATSRPAGTQYF | TGTGCCACCAGCAGACCCGCGGGTACGCAGTATTTT
NA | TRBJ1-2 | TRBV5-1 | TRBD1 | CASSTEGQGGGSIYGYTF | TGCGCCAGCAGCACCGAAGGACAGGGTGGCGGTTCGATCTATGGCTACACCTTC
NA | TRBJ2-1 | TRBV5-4 | NA | CASRNPLERNEQFF | TGTGCCAGCAGAAACCCGTTGGAGAGGAATGAGCAGTTCTTC
NA | TRBJ1-2 | TRBV6-1 | NA | CASDLGGTSDGYTF | TGTGCCAGCGACCTTGGCGGGACGAGCGATGGCTACACCTTC
NA | TRBJ2-7 | TRBV28 | NA | CASYRSSSYEQYF | TGTGCCTCTTACAGGTCCTCCTCCTACGAGCAGTACTTC
NA | TRBJ1-5 | TRBV18 | TRBD1 | CASSPGTGGLSNQPQHF | TGTGCCAGCTCACCAGGAACAGGGGGTTTGAGCAATCAGCCCCAGCATTTT
NA | TRBJ1-5 | TRBV28 | TRBD1 | CASSRGRQGHQPQHF | TGTGCCAGCAGCCGAGGGCGACAGGGGCATCAGCCCCAGCATTTT
NA | TRBJ1-1 | TRBV10-3 | TRBD1 | CALGQGTEAFF | TGTGCCCTCGGACAGGGGACTGAAGCTTTCTTT
NA | TRBJ2-3 | TRBV5-4 | NA | CASSWTGGRGDTQYF | TGTGCCAGCAGCTGGACCGGAGGGCGGGGAGATACGCAGTATTTT
NA | TRBJ2-2 | TRBV5-6 | NA | CASSLVSEVTGELFF | TGTGCCAGCAGCTTAGTGAGTGAGGTCACCGGGGAGCTGTTTTTT
NA | TRBJ1-5 | TRBV28 | NA | CASNIKLGGQPQHF | TGTGCCAGCAATATAAAGTTGGGGGGGCAGCCCCAGCATTTT
once | TRBJ2-6 | TRBV5-1 | TRBD1 | CASSGTGAGANVLTF | TGCGCCAGCAGCGGAACAGGGGCTGGGGCCAACGTCCTGACTTTC
NA | TRBJ2-3 | TRBV5-1 | TRBD1 | CASSLAARGTDTQYF | TGCGCCAGCAGCTTGGCGGCCAGGGGGACAGATACGCAGTATTTT
NA | TRBJ2-3 | TRBV5-1 | TRBD1 | CASSSGFDREGGDTQYF | TGCGCCAGCAGCTCAGGGTTCGACAGGGAAGGAGGAGATACGCAGTATTTT
once | TRBJ2-2 | TRBV10-3 | NA | CAIMQGSSTGELFF | TGTGCCATCATGCAGGGTTCAAGCACCGGGGAGCTGTTTTTT
once | TRBJ1-2 | TRBV25-1 | TRBD1 | CATTDPGTGDGYTF | TGTGCCACTACTGACCCCGGGACAGGGGACGGCTACACCTTC
NA | TRBJ2-1 | TRBV19 | NA | CASSISRVNEQFF | TGTGCCAGTAGTATCTCCAGGGTCAATGAGCAGTTCTTC
large | TRBJ2-4 | TRBV27 | TRBD1 | CASSWTGKAKNIQYF | TGTGCCAGCAGTTGGACAGGGAAAGCCAAAAACATTCAGTACTTC
NA | TRBJ2-1 | TRBV18 | NA | CASSLMSSTYNEQFF | TGTGCCAGCTCACTGATGTCCAGTACCTACAATGAGCAGTTCTTC
NA | TRBJ1-4 | TRBV7-9 | TRBD1 | CASSLDRGSNEKLFF | TGTGCCAGCAGCCTGGACAGGGGTTCTAATGAAAAACTGTTTTTT
NA | TRBJ2-1 | TRBV19 | NA | CASSMSRAEYNEQFF | TGTGCCAGTAGTATGAGCAGGGCCGAGTACAATGAGCAGTTCTTC
NA | TRBJ2-1 | TRBV4-2 | TRBD2 | CASSPSGGQRVNEQFF | TGTGCCAGCAGCCCTTCGGGAGGGCAACGAGTCAATGAGCAGTTCTTC
NA | TRBJ2-3 | TRBV12-5 | NA | CASGVGGSTDTQYF | TGTGCTAGTGGTGTTGGAGGGAGCACAGATACGCAGTATTTT
NA | TRBJ1-3 | TRBV28 | NA | CASSRDTAGNTIYF | TGTGCCAGCAGTCGGGACACCGCTGGAAACACCATATATTTT
NA | TRBJ1-4 | TRBV6-1 | NA | CASSERLGEASKEKLFF | TGTGCCAGCAGTGAAAGATTGGGAGAAGCTAGCAAGGAAAAACTGTTTTTT
NA | TRBJ1-1 | TRBV7-9 | NA | CASSLQENTEAFF | TGTGCCAGCAGCTTACAGGAGAACACTGAAGCTTTCTTT
NA | TRBJ2-5 | TRBV27 | NA | CASSTRQGGETQYF | TGTGCCAGCAGTACCCGACAGGGAGGAGAGACCCAGTACTTC
NA | TRBJ1-1 | TRBV7-9 | NA | CASSLLGRSGEAFF | TGTGCCAGCAGCTTATTAGGACGCTCGGGAGAAGCTTTCTTT
NA | TRBJ2-5 | TRBV7-8 | NA | CASSSTVLGETQYF | TGTGCCAGCAGCTCCACGGTCCTTGGAGAGACCCAGTACTTC
once | TRBJ1-2 | TRBV28 | NA | CASSLSLGYTF | TGTGCCAGCAGTTTATCTCTAGGCTACACCTTC
few | TRBJ2-7 | TRBV6-6 | NA | CASSYELLSYEQYF | TGTGCCAGCAGTTACGAACTGCTCTCCTACGAGCAGTACTTC
once | TRBJ1-1 | TRBV28 | NA | CASSLFSGEAFF | TGTGCCAGCAGTTTGTTTTCAGGGGAAGCTTTCTTT
NA | TRBJ2-3 | TRBV6-1 | NA | CASSETNAKNTDTQYF | TGTGCCAGCAGTGAAACTAACGCCAAAAACACAGATACGCAGTATTTT
NA | TRBJ2-2 | TRBV19 | TRBD2 | CASSPGGTGELFF | TGTGCCAGTAGTCCGGGAGGCACCGGGGAGCTGTTTTTT
NA | TRBJ2-1 | TRBV2 | TRBD2 | CATHKGRESNEQFF | TGTGCCACCCATAAAGGGAGGGAAAGTAATGAGCAGTTCTTC
NA | TRBJ1-1 | TRBV18 | NA | CASSLITGTAFF | TGTGCCAGCTCCCTCATAACAGGCACGGCTTTCTTT
NA | TRBJ2-7 | TRBV7-9 | TRBD2 | CASSTWPSGSYEQYF | TGTGCCAGCAGCACCTGGCCTAGCGGGAGCTACGAGCAGTACTTC
NA | TRBJ2-3 | TRBV19 | TRBD2 | CASIERETDTQYF | TGTGCCAGTATTGAGCGGGAGACAGATACGCAGTATTTT
NA | TRBJ1-1 | TRBV18 | NA | CASSPGRGTEAFF | TGTGCCAGCTCACCAGGGCGGGGCACTGAAGCTTTCTTT
NA | TRBJ1-2 | TRBV11-2 | TRBD1 | CASSFYAGTGDGYTF | TGTGCCAGCAGCTTCTACGCCGGGACAGGGGATGGCTACACCTTC
NA | TRBJ2-1 | TRBV6-1 | NA | CASSEQPKADNEQFF | TGTGCCAGCAGTGAACAGCCCAAGGCGGACAATGAGCAGTTCTTC
NA | TRBJ1-1 | TRBV10-3 | TRBD1 | CAISGIPTGGNTEAFF | TGTGCCATCAGCGGAATTCCGACAGGGGGAAACACTGAAGCTTTCTTT
once | TRBJ1-5 | TRBV9 | NA | CASSVDGGAQQPQHF | TGTGCCAGCAGCGTAGATGGGGGGGCGCAGCAGCCCCAGCATTTT
NA | TRBJ2-7 | TRBV5-4 | NA | CASSLEQGSSYEQYF | TGTGCCAGCAGCTTGGAGCAGGGGAGCTCCTACGAGCAGTACTTC
NA | TRBJ1-1 | TRBV5-4 | TRBD1 | CASSLGTGGWTEAFF | TGTGCCAGCAGCCTAGGGACAGGGGGATGGACTGAAGCTTTCTTT
NA | TRBJ2-5 | TRBV5-1 | NA | CASSLGGIPLQETQYF | TGCGCCAGCAGCTTGGGAGGGATCCCCCTTCAAGAGACCCAGTACTTC
NA | TRBJ2-1 | TRBV5-1 | TRBD2 | CASSLQGLVAYNEQFF | TGCGCCAGCAGCTTGCAGGGACTAGTGGCCTACAATGAGCAGTTCTTC